Detailed here is one T cell receptor beta chain. These data come from a study of blood T cell repertoires in COVID-19. Profiled with immunoSEQ multiplex PCR; TCRdb holds only in-frame clones, not every one. The profile shows some 180,000 clones, about 89% of them singletons. This CDR3 spans 15 amino acids. Germline loops: CDR1 SGHDT, CDR2 YYEEEE. The ends were cut back, 0 bases at V and 12 bases at J, with 21 bases in the middle. This sequence was found in a man aged 35-49 years with acute or convalescent COVID-19. V gene TRBV5-6 combines with J gene TRBJ1-1, with TRBD1 as a possible D gene (5 bases). The sequencing sample was made of peripheral blood. The DNA for the CDR3 is TGTGCCAGCAGCTTGGCCAATCTAGTGACGGGGGAGTCTTTCTTT. Residues: CASSLANLVTGESFF.